These 21 T cell receptor beta chains came from one sample sequenced in a study of shared clonotypes between healthy human individuals. The method was immunoSEQ multiplex PCR; TCRdb's version includes in-frame clones alone and lacks a portion of them. Among around 100,000 clones listed, 65% to 75% were seen once. Source material: memory CD8+ T cells sorted from blood. Noted subset: CD45RO+ cells pooled with CCR7-negative TemRA cells. The receptors were gathered from a woman younger than 45 in good health.

The chain has TRBV27 and TRBJ2-5, with no clear D. The CDR3 runs 13 residues. Germline V gene sequence: CDR1 MNHEY, CDR2 SMNVEV (reference sequence). The V end was cut by 3 bases, the J end by 5 bases, with 10 bases between. The CDR3: CASSFMLGETQYF. CDR3 nucleotides: TGTGCCAGCAGTTTTATGTTGGGGGAGACCCAGTACTTC.

The genes are TRBV5-4 and TRBJ2-5; D is unresolved. Trimming took off 0 bases at V and 3 bases at J, with 3 bases between the two ends. The CDR3 has 12 amino acids. Germline V lookup: CDR1 SGHNT, CDR2 YYREEE (reference sequence). The CDR3 reads CASSLDEETQYF. CDR3 coding DNA: TGTGCCAGCAGCTTGGATGAAGAGACCCAGTACTTC. The full variable domain, its missing parts supplied by reference TRBV5-4 and TRBJ2-5, is ETGVTQSPTHLIKTRGQQVTLRCSSQSGHNTVSWYQQALGQGPQFIFQYYREEENGRGNFPPRFSGLQFPNYSSELNVNALELDDSALYLCASSLDEETQYFGPGTRLLVL.

This clone has a count of ten or more. The rearrangement joins TRBV29-1 to TRBJ2-7, with D possibly TRBD2 on 5 matching bases. Germline V gives CDR1 SQVTM, CDR2 ANQGSEA. The CDR3 runs 15 residues. Trimming left V 2 bases short and J 3 bases short, with 17 bases between. CDR3 bases: TGCAGCGTTGAACTTACGGGGTCACTCAGCTACGAGCAGTACTTC. This codes for CSVELTGSLSYEQYF.

The chain carries TRBV28 and TRBJ2-1; 9 bases agree with TRBD2. V trimming: 4 bases; J trimming: 9 bases; junction bases outside the gene matches: 10. Germline V gene lookup returns CDR1 MDHEN and CDR2 SYDVKM. The CDR3 length is 15 residues. As DNA, the CDR3 is TGTGCCAGCAGTTCAACTAGCGGGTCTAGGTTTGAGCAGTTCTTC. Encoded protein: CASSSTSGSRFEQFF.

This clone was picked up one time. The gene calls are TRBV21-1 and TRBJ2-5; the table's D gene call, TRBD1, was not cross checked with the DNA. The J call may not be correct, given that the DNA end is closer to TRBJ2-7. TRBV21-1 is noted as a pseudogene. The CDR3 is made up of 15 amino acids. The CDR3, as DNA: TGTGCCAGCTGCCACCCATCCGGGACAGACTACGAGCAGTACTTC. The encoded protein is CASCHPSGTDYEQYF.

V and J are TRBV7-8 and TRBJ2-3, with D tentatively TRBD1 or TRBD2 (5 bases each). Germline V gene data show CDR1 as SGHVS and CDR2 as FQNEAQ. The CDR3 is made up of 14 amino acids. Trimming took 4 bases from V and 2 from J, leaving 10 bases between them. CDR3 coding DNA: TGTGCCAGCAGCTACCGGGGCCCCACAGATACGCAGTATTTT. It encodes CASSYRGPTDTQYF.

The chain couples TRBV27 to TRBJ2-4, with 9 bases matching TRBD1. The CDR3 consists of 16 residues. Trimming removed 5 bases from V and 0 bases from J; junction bases left unmatched: 5. Looked up from germline, CDR1 is MNHEY and CDR2 is SMNVEV (reference sequence). This chain's CDR3 is CASSHHRGLAKNIQYF. The CDR3 coding sequence is TGTGCCAGCAGTCACCACAGGGGGCTAGCCAAAAACATTCAGTACTTC.

This clone was seen ten or more times. The CDR3 protein is CASSPSVRGEKLFF. The CDR3 DNA is TGTGCCAGCAGTCCATCCGTCAGGGGTGAAAAACTGTTTTTT. The gene calls are TRBV6-1 and TRBJ1-4, with D possibly TRBD1 on 6 matching bases. V lost 5 bases and J 7 bases, leaving 14 bases between the germline ends. The CDR3 has 14 amino acids. The germline CDR1 and CDR2 sequences are MNHNS and SASEGT.

This clone was detected only a few times. The V gene is TRBV25-1, the J gene TRBJ2-4; D possibly matches TRBD1 or TRBD2 (6 bases each). Germline-derived CDR1 and CDR2 are MGHDK and SYGVNS. The CDR3 loop spans 17 amino acids. The V gene lost 2 bases and the J gene lost 3 bases, with 17 bases spanning the gap. The CDR3 DNA reads as TGTGCCAGCAGTGAAGGGGGGCGCGGGAACCTCAAAAACATTCAGTACTTC. Residues: CASSEGGRGNLKNIQYF.

The J gene is TRBJ2-1, the V gene TRBV29-1; D is undetermined. V was trimmed by 3 bases and J by 2 bases, leaving 11 bases between them. The CDR3 length is 14 residues. CDR1 and CDR2 (germline): SQVTM, ANQGSEA. CDR3 sequence: CSVEYLEAYNEQFF. The CDR3 DNA reads TGCAGCGTTGAGTATCTAGAGGCCTACAATGAGCAGTTCTTC.

Points on this clone: With a much larger clone just one base away, this may be a read error. V usage is TRBV7-8 and J usage is TRBJ2-7; D is unclear. CDR1 and CDR2 (germline): SGHVS, FQNEAQ. The CDR3 covers 12 residues. The CDR3 is CASSLRSHEQCF. The CDR3 DNA follows: TGTGCCAGCAGCTTACGATCACACGAGCAGTGCTTC.

This clone was counted only a few times. This chain uses TRBV2 with TRBJ1-2; weak D call: TRBD1 (5 bases). Germline V CDR1 and CDR2: SNHLY, FYNNEI. The CDR3 totals 13 residues. V lost 6 bases and J 8 bases, leaving 16 bases between the germline ends. This chain's CDR3 is CASSDGGRAGYTF. In DNA form, the CDR3 reads TGTGCCAGCAGCGACGGCGGCAGGGCCGGCTACACCTTC. Full variable domain (missing parts from reference TRBV2 and TRBJ1-2): EPEVTQTPSHQVTQMGQEVILRCVPISNHLYFYWYRQILGQKVEFLVSFYNNEISEKSEIFDDQFSVERPDGSNFTLKIRSTKLEDSAMYFCASSDGGRAGYTFGSGTRLTVV.

This chain joins TRBV28 and TRBJ2-7; TRBD1 or TRBD2 may be the D gene (7 bases each). Trimming left V 8 bases short and J 4 bases short, with 15 bases between. CDR3 length: 13 residues. Germline V CDR1 and CDR2: MDHEN, SYDVKM. The CDR3 nucleotides are TGTGCCAGCTCAGGGGGGGGGAAGTACGAGCAGTACTTC. This encodes CASSGGGKYEQYF.

The V gene is TRBV6-1, the J gene TRBJ1-1; 8 nucleotides match TRBD1. V shed 6 bases, J shed 4 bases, and the junction held 4 bases outside the gene matches. This CDR3 has 13 amino acids. Germline V CDR1 and CDR2: MNHNS, SASEGT. CDR3 sequence reads: CASRKDRVTEAFF. The CDR3 DNA follows: TGTGCCAGCAGGAAGGACAGGGTCACTGAAGCTTTCTTT.

The V call is TRBV19, the J call TRBJ2-5, with 8 bases fitting TRBD1. The germline gives CDR1 LNHDA, CDR2 SQIVND (reference sequence). The CDR3 contains 16 residues. After removal of 4 bases from V and 5 bases from J, the junction contained 12 bases not matched to a gene. Here the CDR3 reads CASSNPGQGERETQYF. For the CDR3, the DNA is TGTGCCAGTAGTAACCCCGGACAGGGTGAGAGGGAGACCCAGTACTTC.

This clone was counted only a few times. This sequence joins TRBV11-3 and TRBJ1-2; D perhaps matches TRBD1 (5 bases). The V gene lost 5 bases and the J gene lost 5 bases, with 15 bases spanning the gap. CDR3 length: 14 amino acids. CDR1 is SGHNT and CDR2 is YENEEA in the germline V gene. Here the CDR3 reads CASSPAAGQYGYTF. The CDR3 nucleotides are TGTGCCAGCAGCCCCGCGGCGGGGCAATATGGCTACACCTTC.

V and J are TRBV28 and TRBJ2-7, with D perhaps TRBD1 (11 bases). Germline CDR1 and CDR2: MDHEN and SYDVKM. Trimming shortened V by 6 bases and J by 3 bases, and 27 bases separated the two germline ends. The CDR3 totals 18 residues. The DNA of the CDR3 is TGTGCCAGCAGGGGCGGGACAGGGGGAACTAGCGGGATCTACGAGCAGTACTTC. Translated: CASRGGTGGTSGIYEQYF.

This clone came up a few times. The rearrangement joins TRBV4-2 to TRBJ2-3, with 9 nucleotides matching TRBD2. V was clipped by 6 bases and J by 3 bases; unmatched bases: 16. Germline CDR1 reads LGHNA; CDR2 reads YNFKEQ. The length of the CDR3 is 18 residues. The CDR3 coding sequence is TGTGCCAGCAGTCAAATGGGGGCGGGAGGGCCATCTACAGATACGCAGTATTTT. The encoded protein is CASSQMGAGGPSTDTQYF.

The V and J genes are TRBV2 and TRBJ2-7; tentatively, D is TRBD1 (7 bases). Per the germline V gene, CDR1 is SNHLY and CDR2 is FYNNEI. Trimming shortened V by 1 base and J by 3 bases, and 16 bases separated the two germline ends. This CDR3 is built from 16 residues. The CDR3 region is CASSEVTGRTVYEQYF. The CDR3 nucleotides read TGTGCCAGCAGTGAAGTGACAGGGAGGACCGTCTACGAGCAGTACTTC. The full variable domain, rest sourced from reference TRBV2 and TRBJ2-7, is EPEVTQTPSHQVTQMGQEVILRCVPISNHLYFYWYRQILGQKVEFLVSFYNNEISEKSEIFDDQFSVERPDGSNFTLKIRSTKLEDSAMYFCASSEVTGRTVYEQYFGPGTRLTVT.

This clone has just one count. V and J are TRBV6-1 and TRBJ1-5, with 7 bases that match TRBD1. This CDR3 is built from 14 residues. Germline trimming cut 8 bases from V and 2 bases from J; bases unmatched to any gene: 6. Germline CDR1 is MNHNS and CDR2 is SASEGT. The CDR3 reads CASGQALGNQPQHF. The CDR3 DNA is TGTGCCAGCGGACAGGCACTTGGCAATCAGCCCCAGCATTTT.

This sequence joins TRBV11-2 and TRBJ1-2; no clear D gene. Deletions cut 1 base from V and 3 bases from J, with 6 bases between. This CDR3 is built from 13 residues. Germline-derived CDR1 and CDR2 are SGHAT and FQNNGV. The CDR3 nucleotides are TGTGCCAGCAGCTTAGTGAGATACTATGGCTACACCTTC. Its protein is CASSLVRYYGYTF.